This is a list of T cell receptor beta chains from one sample in a study of T cells in Graves' hyperthyroidism and ophthalmopathy. TCRdb called the multiplex PCR reads again in MiXCR, with one record for every CDR3 protein. The sample holds hundreds of thousands of distinct CDR3 sequences, under 15% seen once. Source material: blood. The receptors derive from a woman aged 40 to 50 with Graves' ophthalmopathy. Both conserved end residues are part of each CDR3. The order of the fields is J gene, clone size, V gene, D gene, CDR3 DNA, CDR3 protein. The D gene is left open where the match is weak. A clone size is listed for some rows: how often the clone was seen (once, few, many), or a class if it is expanded.

TRBJ2-7 many TRBV7-9 NA TGTGCCAGCAGCCCTCCGGGACTTACCTACGAGCAGTACTTC CASSPPGLTYEQYF
TRBJ1-3 many TRBV20-1 TRBD1 TGCAGTGCACCCACTGGACAGGGGGCGGGGGTGGCCATATATTTT CSAPTGQGAGVAIYF
TRBJ2-5 many TRBV11-2 NA TGTGCCAGCAGCACCGGTGCCCAGGGGCAAGAGACCCAGTACTTC CASSTGAQGQETQYF
TRBJ1-2 many TRBV28 TRBD1 TGTGCCAGCAGTTCATCCGGGACAGATAACTATGGCTACACCTTC CASSSSGTDNYGYTF
TRBJ2-5 many TRBV28 NA TGTGCCAGCAGTTTAGGCAGGGAGGCATCAGAGACCCAGTACTTC CASSLGREASETQYF
TRBJ2-7 many TRBV27 TRBD1 TGTGCCAGCAGTCGACAGGGCATTTTCTACGAGCAGTACTTC CASSRQGIFYEQYF
TRBJ1-2 many TRBV6-5 NA TGTGCCAGCAGTTACTTGATTCAAGGCTACACCTTC CASSYLIQGYTF
TRBJ2-5 few TRBV7-6 NA TGTGCCAGCAGCCCATGGGGCGAGACCCAGTACTTC CASSPWGETQYF
TRBJ1-1 few TRBV29-1 NA TGCATTTCTTACGAGGGGGGTTTAAACACTGAAGCTTTCTTT CISYEGGLNTEAFF
TRBJ2-7 many TRBV27 TRBD2 TGTGCCAGCAGTTTGGCTAGCGGCTACTTCTACGAGCAGTACTTC CASSLASGYFYEQYF
TRBJ1-1 NA TRBV20-1 NA TGCAGTGCTAGAGGAACAGGGTTGGGGTTGTGGGGGACTGAAGCTTTCTTT CSARGTGLGLWGTEAFF
TRBJ2-7 many TRBV12-3/TRBV12-4 TRBD2 TGTGCCAGCAGTGCCGCGGGAGCGGGACCCTACGAGCAGTACTTC CASSAAGAGPYEQYF
TRBJ1-3 NA TRBV6-5 NA TGTGCCAGCAGTTACTCTCGAGGACTGGGAAACACCATATATTTT CASSYSRGLGNTIYF
TRBJ1-5 few TRBV12-3/TRBV12-4 NA TGTGCCAGCAAAGTCTCAGGGGTCAATCAGCCCCAGCATTTT CASKVSGVNQPQHF
TRBJ2-7 many TRBV28 TRBD2 TGTGCCAGCAGTAGTAGCGGGAGGGCCCGGGAGCAGTACTTC CASSSSGRAREQYF
TRBJ1-1 NA TRBV20-1 TRBD1 TGCAGTGCTAGCCTTCCCGGGACAGGGGCGAACACTGAAGCTTTCTTT CSASLPGTGANTEAFF
TRBJ2-5 many TRBV28 NA TGTGCCAGCAGTTTATACGGGCCCCAAGAGACCCAGTACTTC CASSLYGPQETQYF
TRBJ1-1 many TRBV3-1 NA TGTGCCAGCAGCCCCCGAGGGGGAAGCACTGAAGCTTTCTTT CASSPRGGSTEAFF
TRBJ2-5 NA TRBV4-1 TRBD1 TGCGCCAGCAGCCCCCAGGGGACAGCCGGGACCCAGTACTTC CASSPQGTAGTQYF
TRBJ1-5 NA TRBV28 NA TGTGCCAGCGGGGGTCATAGCAATCAGCCCCAACATTTT CASGGHSNQPQHF
TRBJ2-2 many TRBV28 NA TGTGCCAGTCTTGGACTGAACACCGGGGAGCTGTTTTTT CASLGLNTGELFF
TRBJ2-7 NA TRBV11-1 TRBD2 TGTGCCAGCAGCTTAGCGGGGGTGGGCGTCTACACGGGGGGAGACTACGAGCAGTACTTC CASSLAGVGVYTGGDYEQYF
TRBJ2-7 many TRBV20-1 NA TGCAGTGCTAGAGATTACAGGGCCGGCAACGAGCAGTACTTC CSARDYRAGNEQYF
TRBJ1-2 many TRBV25-1 NA TGTGCCAGCCAAGGCTATGGCTACACCTTC CASQGYGYTF
TRBJ2-7 many TRBV11-1 NA TGTGCCAGCAGCTTAGTGGAAGGGGCAAGGTACGAGCAGTACTTC CASSLVEGARYEQYF
TRBJ2-2 many TRBV10-1 TRBD2 TGCGCCAGCAGTGACGGACTAGGAGGATCCGGGGAGCTGTTTTTT CASSDGLGGSGELFF
TRBJ2-4 few TRBV7-9 NA TGTGCCAGCAGCTTTTCCCGATCGGCATTAAACATTCAGTACTTC CASSFSRSALNIQYF